This entry lists 26 T cell receptor beta chains sequenced from one sample in a study of response to subunit inactivated influenza vaccine. MiXCR was run by TCRdb on the RT-PCR reads, yielding one entry per CDR3 protein. Of 550,000 to 800,000 distinct CDR3 sequences in the sample, around 14% are singletons; the top ten hold 6% to 8%. Sequenced material: PBMCs from blood, taken 14 days before vaccination. The receptor source for this set is a man in his forties or fifties who received an inactivated influenza vaccine.

This clonotype was seen more than once but under ten times. The CDR3 sequence is CASSQDDRSTQYF. CDR3 coding DNA: TGTGCCAGCAGCCAAGATGACAGGAGTACGCAGTATTTT. The chain recombines TRBV4-2 with TRBJ2-3, with TRBD1 as a possible D gene (6 bases). The CDR3 consists of 13 residues. Trimming cost V 0 bases and J 8 bases, with 9 bases left between them. Germline V gene data show CDR1 as LGHNA and CDR2 as YNFKEQ.

In its sample, this clonotype was seen many times. The V call is TRBV5-5, the J call TRBJ1-2; 8 bases are a match to TRBD1. CDR3 length equals 14 residues. The junction had 4 bases not matched to a gene; V was cut back by 4 bases and J by 2 bases. The germline CDR1 and CDR2 sequences are SGHKS and YYEKEE (reference sequence). Here the CDR3 DNA reads TGTGCCAGCAGCAACGGACAGGGAAACTATGGCTACACCTTC. It codes for CASSNGQGNYGYTF.

This clonotype turned up a few times. The J gene is TRBJ2-5, the V gene TRBV10-3; 9 bases map to TRBD2. The J segment lost 4 bases and the V segment lost 10 bases, leaving 7 bases of the junction unmatched. Germline loops: CDR1 ENHRY, CDR2 SYGVKD. This CDR3 comprises 13 residues. The chain's CDR3 is CATAGGRGETQYF. Here the CDR3 DNA reads TGTGCCACGGCGGGGGGGCGAGGAGAGACCCAGTACTTC.

This chain connects TRBV20-1 to TRBJ2-7; 10 positions match TRBD1. Germline V CDR1 and CDR2: DFQATT, SNEGSKA (reference sequence). There are 14 residues in the CDR3. Trimming at V came to 3 bases and at J to 4 bases, leaving 6 bases not matched to a gene. The CDR3 bases are TGCAGTGCTAGGGGACAGGGGTCGGCTTACGAGCAGTACTTC. It specifies CSARGQGSAYEQYF.

The rearrangement joins TRBV7-6 to TRBJ2-5; D remains unclear. From germline, CDR1 is SGHVS and CDR2 FNYEAQ. V dropped 1 base and J dropped 2 bases, with 11 bases sitting between them. The CDR3 extends over 15 amino acids. Here the CDR3 DNA reads TGTGCCAGCAGCTTAGTTATAGGCCTGCAAGAGACCCAGTACTTC. It translates to CASSLVIGLQETQYF.

This clonotype was observed at least ten times. The chain recombines TRBV29-1 with TRBJ1-1; no firm D call. Germline CDR1 is SQVTM and CDR2 is ANQGSEA. The CDR3 contains 12 residues. Trimming took off 4 bases at V and 0 bases at J, with 6 bases between the two ends. For the CDR3, the DNA is TGCAGCGTTGGGACGGTGAACACTGAAGCTTTCTTT. This codes for CSVGTVNTEAFF.

Turning to this clonotype: Germline and junction disagree at one end, which may indicate a read error. The rearrangement uses TRBV4-3 and TRBJ2-5; D gene ambiguous. This CDR3 contains 16 residues. Germline V CDR1 and CDR2: LGHNA, YSLEER. The CDR3, as DNA: TGCGCCAGCAGCCCTATACTCACAGTAGACCAAGACACCCAGTACTTC. It codes for CASSPILTVDQDTQYF.

The chain recombines TRBV20-1 with TRBJ2-3, with 10 bases lining up with TRBD2. V lost 6 bases to trimming and J lost 8 bases; unmatched junction nucleotides: 17. CDR3 length: 16 residues. Per germline, CDR1 DFQATT and CDR2 SNEGSKA (reference sequence). The CDR3 DNA reads as TGCAGTGCCACCAAGGGGAGGACTAGCGGATTGGGTACGCAGTATTTT. Its protein product is CSATKGRTSGLGTQYF.

This clonotype was counted only a few times. This chain joins TRBV27 and TRBJ2-7; 14 positions match TRBD2. Germline values: CDR1 MNHEY, CDR2 SMNVEV (reference sequence). The CDR3 is made up of 16 amino acids. V dropped 6 bases and J dropped 0; count of bases not matched to a gene: 4. CDR3 protein: CASRGLAGVSSYEQYF. In nucleotides, the CDR3 is TGTGCCAGCAGGGGACTAGCGGGAGTAAGCTCCTACGAGCAGTACTTC.

Only a few counts were recorded for this clonotype. This rearrangement joins TRBV20-1 to TRBJ2-6; no clear D. Germline values: CDR1 DFQATT, CDR2 SNEGSKA (reference sequence). The CDR3 runs to 15 residues. Trimming pared 3 bases from V and 4 bases from J, leaving 13 bases between. The DNA for the CDR3 is TGCAGTGCTAGTAATACGTTGGTGGGGGCCAACGTCCTGACTTTC. Translating it yields CSASNTLVGANVLTF.

The CDR3 nucleotides are TGTGCCATCAGTGAGTCGGTACGGGCCGGGGAGACCCAGTACTTC. The encoded protein is CAISESVRAGETQYF. The chain has TRBV10-3 and TRBJ2-5; D unclear. The germline V gene encodes CDR1 ENHRY and CDR2 SYGVKD. CDR3 length equals 15 residues. Trimming cost V 0 bases and J 5 bases, with 13 bases left between them.

This clonotype has more than one count but fewer than ten. The chain carries TRBV4-1 and TRBJ1-3, with D possibly being TRBD1 (5 bases). V was clipped by 3 bases and J by 6 bases, with 18 bases between them. The germline CDR1 and CDR2 sequences are MGHRA and YSYEKL. CDR3 length equals 16 residues. CDR3 nucleotides: TGCGCCAGCAGCCACCCCCCGGGGGTTCAGCCAAACACCATATATTTT. It codes for CASSHPPGVQPNTIYF.

In its sample, this clonotype was seen a few times. The V and J genes are TRBV28 and TRBJ2-7; D is undetermined. CDR3 length: 13 amino acids. The germline V gene encodes CDR1 MDHEN and CDR2 SYDVKM. Trimming removed 6 bases from V and 5 bases from J, with 14 bases in between. CDR3 in DNA: TGTGCCAGCAGACCTGCCGGGTCCCACGAGCAGTACTTC. Translating it yields CASRPAGSHEQYF. Full variable domain (rest looked up from reference TRBV28 and TRBJ2-7): DVKVTQSSRYLVKRTGEKVFLECVQDMDHENMFWYRQDPGLGLRLIYFSYDVKMKEKGDIPEGYSVSREKKERFSLILESASTNQTSMYLCASRPAGSHEQYFGPGTRLTVT.

V usage is TRBV5-1 and J usage is TRBJ2-5; the match to TRBD2 covers 15 bases. Losses at the gene ends were 4 bases for V and 5 bases for J; bases not matched to a gene: 3. CDR1 and CDR2 (germline): SGHRS, YFSETQ. The CDR3 spans 15 residues. Here the CDR3 DNA reads TGCGCCAGCAGCAAAGGGACTAGCGGGGGGGAGACCCAGTACTTC. Translated, it gives CASSKGTSGGETQYF.

This clonotype was counted a few times. The rearrangement joins TRBV5-6 to TRBJ2-6, with 7 bases aligning to TRBD1. Trimming took 0 bases from V and 3 from J; bases not matched to a gene: 6. The length of the CDR3 is 17 residues. In germline, CDR1 is SGHDT, CDR2 YYEEEE. CDR3 residues: CASSLVGGAFGANVLTF. CDR3 coding DNA: TGTGCCAGCAGCTTGGTAGGGGGCGCCTTTGGGGCCAACGTCCTGACTTTC.

The V gene is TRBV7-8, the J gene TRBJ2-1; TRBD2 aligns across 10 bases. Germline loops: CDR1 SGHVS, CDR2 FQNEAQ. The CDR3 extends over 20 amino acids. The junction had 16 bases not matched to a gene; V was cut back by 0 bases and J by 5 bases. The CDR3 sequence: CASSLARLAGYQLKNNEQFF. The DNA of the CDR3 is TGTGCCAGCAGCTTAGCGCGACTAGCGGGTTACCAACTAAAGAACAATGAGCAGTTCTTC.

This clonotype has just a few counts. This chain links TRBV4-2 with TRBJ2-7, with 9 bases aligning to TRBD1. Germline values: CDR1 LGHNA, CDR2 YNFKEQ. CDR3 size: 14 residues. V lost 3 bases to trimming and J lost 2 bases; unmatched junction nucleotides: 2. The CDR3 nucleotides read TGTGCCAGCAGCCACCGGGACAGGGCCTACGAGCAGTACTTC. As protein: CASSHRDRAYEQYF.

This clonotype was detected a few times. This chain links TRBV28 with TRBJ2-7; TRBD1 aligns across 8 bases. V lost 6 bases to trimming and J lost 6 bases; unmatched junction nucleotides: 16. This CDR3 is built from 16 residues. Per germline, CDR1 MDHEN and CDR2 SYDVKM. CDR3 protein: CASSTRGYDRGGEQYF. The CDR3 bases are TGTGCCAGCAGCACTAGGGGGTACGACAGGGGAGGCGAGCAGTACTTC.

This clonotype was counted ten times or more. This chain uses TRBV21-1 with TRBJ1-5; the DNA was not used to check the table's D call, TRBD1. TRBV21-1 is termed a pseudogene. The CDR3 extends over 15 amino acids. The CDR3 DNA reads TGTGCCAGCAGCAAAGTCTACAGGGCGAGTCAGCCCCAGCATTTT. Protein product: CASSKVYRASQPQHF.

V and J are TRBV20-1 and TRBJ2-7; 12 nucleotides agree with TRBD1. The CDR3 covers 15 residues. CDR1 is DFQATT, CDR2 SNEGSKA, per germline (reference sequence). With V trimmed by 6 bases and J by 0 bases, 6 bases remained unmatched. CDR3 bases: TGCAGTGCGGCCGGGACAGGGGGCGCCTCCTACGAGCAGTACTTC. Amino acids: CSAAGTGGASYEQYF.

The chain carries TRBV6-1 and TRBJ2-7; perhaps TRBD1 as D (5 bases). The CDR3 length is 16 residues. Germline assignment: CDR1 MNHNS and CDR2 SASEGT. The germline V and J ends were trimmed by 6 bases and 5 bases, with 23 bases remaining between them. CDR3 in DNA: TGTGCCAGCAGGCCAGGCGACAGACAGATCCTCCACGAGCAGTACTTC. It codes for CASRPGDRQILHEQYF.

The chain is built from TRBV12-3 or TRBV12-4 and TRBJ2-7, with D tentatively TRBD2 (5 bases). The germline V and J ends were trimmed by 6 bases and 4 bases, with 16 bases remaining between them. The CDR3 is made up of 14 amino acids. CDR3 sequence: CASSQGSTGYEQYF. The CDR3 DNA sequence: TGTGCCAGCAGCCAAGGGTCTACGGGGTACGAGCAGTACTTC.

The rearrangement joins TRBV4-2 to TRBJ1-4; TRBD1 might be the D (6 bases). Trimming pared 3 bases from V and 2 bases from J, leaving 19 bases between. The CDR3 covers 18 residues. Germline CDR1 LGHNA, CDR2 YNFKEQ. CDR3 region: CASSQDPGVLTTNEKLFF. As DNA, the CDR3 is TGTGCCAGCAGCCAGGACCCAGGGGTGTTAACGACTAATGAAAAACTGTTTTTT.

In this sample, this clonotype turned up a few times. V and J are TRBV6-2 or TRBV6-3 and TRBJ1-1, with D possibly TRBD1 on 5 matching bases. V lost 2 bases and J lost 5, with 18 bases in between. CDR3 size: 16 residues. Germline-derived CDR1 and CDR2 are MNHEY and SVGEGT. CDR3 sequence (DNA): TGTGCCAGCAGTTACGTTTGGGGCGTAATTGGGACTGAAGCTTTCTTT. Protein sequence: CASSYVWGVIGTEAFF.

The chain employs TRBV6-1 and TRBJ1-2; D possibly corresponds to TRBD1 (6 bases). Germline loops: CDR1 MNHNS, CDR2 SASEGT. V lost 6 bases, J lost 0 bases, and 14 bases lay in between. The CDR3 is 15 amino acids. CDR3 amino acids: CASRQGKLANYGYTF. DNA for the CDR3: TGTGCCAGCAGACAGGGAAAACTAGCTAACTATGGCTACACCTTC.

In nucleotides, the CDR3 is TGCAGTGCTACACCCGTTGGGGGGGCGAGCACCGGGGAGCTGTTTTTT. This sequence encodes CSATPVGGASTGELFF. The rearrangement links TRBV20-1 to TRBJ2-2; perhaps TRBD2 as D (7 bases). Trimming removed 4 bases at V and 4 bases at J, with 19 bases between. CDR1 and CDR2 from the germline V gene are DFQATT and SNEGSKA (reference sequence). The CDR3 spans 16 residues.